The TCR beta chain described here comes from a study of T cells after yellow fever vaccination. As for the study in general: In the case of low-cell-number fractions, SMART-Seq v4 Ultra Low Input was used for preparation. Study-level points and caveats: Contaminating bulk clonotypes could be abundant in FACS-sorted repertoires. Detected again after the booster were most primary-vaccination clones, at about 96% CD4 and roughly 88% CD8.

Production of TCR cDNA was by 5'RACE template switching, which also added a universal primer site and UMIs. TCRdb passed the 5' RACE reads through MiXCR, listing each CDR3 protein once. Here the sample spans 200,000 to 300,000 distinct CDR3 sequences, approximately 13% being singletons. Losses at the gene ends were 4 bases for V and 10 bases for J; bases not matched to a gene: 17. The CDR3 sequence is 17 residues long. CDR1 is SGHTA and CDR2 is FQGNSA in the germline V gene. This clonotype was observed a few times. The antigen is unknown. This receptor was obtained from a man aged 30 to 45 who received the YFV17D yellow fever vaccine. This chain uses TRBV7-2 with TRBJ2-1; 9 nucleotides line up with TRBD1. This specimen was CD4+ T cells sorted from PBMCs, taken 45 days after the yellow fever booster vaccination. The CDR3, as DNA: TGTGCCAGCAGCTCGTTGACTTCCGGGACAGGGAAACGGGAGCAGTTCTTC. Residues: CASSSLTSGTGKREQFF.